Here is one T cell receptor beta chain with its context. The source of the sample is a study of OX40 agonist ivuxolimab in advanced cancers. V lost 2 bases and J lost 6; bases outside the gene matches: 4. Per the germline V gene, CDR1 is ENHRY and CDR2 is SYGVKD. This CDR3 region has 14 residues. Method: immunoSEQ multiplex PCR; TCRdb's copy keeps in-frame clones and lacks some. The table lists more than 85,000 clones, around nine tenths of them singletons. Enrollment shut out patients with autoimmune disease history or systemic immunosuppression. The gene calls are TRBV10-3 and TRBJ1-2; 9 bases are a match to TRBD1. The sample consisted of CD4+ or CD8+ T cells sorted from blood, taken in a trial of the OX40 agonist ivuxolimab. The sequence derives from an adult with an advanced solid tumor such as melanoma, head and neck, liver or kidney cancer. DNA of the CDR3: TGTGCCATCAGTGAGCGACAGGGGGGAAATGGCTACACCTTC. It is translated as CAISERQGGNGYTF.